These 30 T cell receptor beta chains were sequenced from one sample in a study of blood T cell repertoires in COVID-19. TCRdb's copy holds only in-frame clones and misses some; the assay was immunoSEQ multiplex PCR. Of some 230,000 clones listed, 75% to 85% are singletons. Sequencing used peripheral blood. The receptors stem from a woman between 45 and 60 years old with acute or convalescent COVID-19.

The V and J genes are TRBV19 and TRBJ1-1, with D unclear. Trimming removed 6 bases from V and 5 bases from J, with 16 bases in between. Germline lookup yields CDR1 LNHDA and CDR2 SQIVND (reference sequence). The CDR3 sequence is 14 residues long. CDR3 sequence (DNA): TGTGCCAGTAGCCCTGGAGGGCTGATGACTGAAGCTTTCTTT. Its protein product is CASSPGGLMTEAFF. Looking up the rest from reference TRBV19 and TRBJ1-1 gives the full variable domain: DGGITQSPKYLFRKEGQNVTLSCEQNLNHDAMYWYRQDPGQGLRLIYYSQIVNDFQKGDIAEGYSVSREKKESFPLTVTSAQKNPTAFYLCASSPGGLMTEAFFGQGTRLTVV.

The chain has TRBV27 and TRBJ2-4; a weak D match, TRBD1 (5 bases). The ends were cut back, 4 bases at V and 9 bases at J, with 13 bases in the middle. Looked up from germline, CDR1 is MNHEY and CDR2 is SMNVEV (reference sequence). The CDR3 loop spans 13 amino acids. The CDR3 loop is CASSSPGYSIQYF. DNA for the CDR3: TGTGCCAGCAGTTCGCCAGGGTACAGCATTCAGTACTTC.

The V call is TRBV7-2, the J call TRBJ2-7; no clear D. This CDR3 contains 14 residues. Trimming cost V 1 base and J 4 bases, with 11 bases left between them. The germline V gene has CDR1 SGHTA and CDR2 FQGNSA. CDR3: CASSLDSTPYEQYF. The CDR3 DNA is TGTGCCAGCAGCTTAGATTCGACTCCTTACGAGCAGTACTTC.

The chain combines TRBV5-4 with TRBJ2-7; 8 bases line up with TRBD1. Germline CDR1 SGHNT, CDR2 YYREEE (reference sequence). CDR3 size: 15 residues. The V segment lost 8 bases and the J segment 3 bases; nucleotides outside the gene matches: 13. The CDR3 nucleotides read TGTGCCAGTGGGCCCCTAGGACAGGGTTTCTACGAGCAGTACTTC. Protein product: CASGPLGQGFYEQYF.

The chain uses TRBV7-2 and TRBJ1-5; 7 bases are shared with TRBD1. V trimming: 4 bases; J trimming: 0 bases; junction bases outside the gene matches: 3. CDR1 and CDR2 (germline): SGHTA, FQGNSA. The CDR3 contains 15 residues. CDR3 coding DNA: TGTGCCAGCAGCTCGACAGGGTATAGCAATCAGCCCCAGCATTTT. This codes for CASSSTGYSNQPQHF.

CDR3 DNA: TGCGCCAGCAGCTTGTCCGACAGGGTTGAAAAACTGTTTTTT. Translating gives CASSLSDRVEKLFF. The chain has TRBV5-1 and TRBJ1-4, with 7 bases identical to TRBD1. The germline V gene encodes CDR1 SGHRS and CDR2 YFSETQ. Trimming took 1 base from V and 7 from J; bases not matched to a gene: 4. The CDR3 contains 14 residues.

The V gene is TRBV6-1, the J gene TRBJ1-5; D is undetermined. The CDR3 runs to 15 residues. The germline V gene encodes CDR1 MNHNS and CDR2 SASEGT. Trimming removed 0 bases at V and 4 bases at J, with 10 bases between. The chain's CDR3 is CASSEADRGNQPQHF. The CDR3 nucleotides are TGTGCCAGCAGTGAAGCCGACCGGGGTAATCAGCCCCAGCATTTT.

This chain links TRBV28 with TRBJ2-1, with TRBD2 matching over 9 bases. The germline CDR1 and CDR2 sequences are MDHEN and SYDVKM. The ends lost 2 bases at V and 6 bases at J; junction bases unmatched: 14. The CDR3 contains 18 residues. CDR3 protein: CASSLAAGGPSPGNEQFF. The CDR3 region has the DNA TGTGCCAGCAGTTTAGCGGCGGGAGGGCCCTCTCCGGGCAATGAGCAGTTCTTC.

This clone was seen a single time. The rearrangement joins TRBV11-2 to TRBJ1-2; the D gene is possibly TRBD1 (5 bases). This CDR3 has 14 residues. CDR1 is SGHAT and CDR2 is FQNNGV in the germline V gene. Trimming removed 5 bases at V and 3 bases at J, with 13 bases between. The chain's CDR3 is CASSPRGDYYGYTF. The CDR3 region has the DNA TGTGCCAGCAGCCCGCGGGGGGATTACTATGGCTACACCTTC. The complete variable domain, with remaining parts taken from reference TRBV11-2 and TRBJ1-2, reads EAGVAQSPRYKIIEKRQSVAFWCNPISGHATLYWYQQILGQGPKLLIQFQNNGVVDDSQLPKDRFSAERLKGVDSTLKIQPAKLEDSAVYLCASSPRGDYYGYTFGSGTRLTVV.

The chain couples TRBV4-1 to TRBJ2-1; D possibly corresponds to TRBD2 (5 bases). The ends were cut back, 0 bases at V and 3 bases at J, with 9 bases in the middle. Germline loops: CDR1 MGHRA, CDR2 YSYEKL. The CDR3 is made up of 15 amino acids. For the CDR3, the DNA is TGCGCCAGCAGCCAAGATGCGGGCGGCTACAATGAGCAGTTCTTC. This translates into CASSQDAGGYNEQFF.

This chain joins TRBV28 and TRBJ1-4, with 7 nucleotides matching TRBD1. This CDR3 contains 14 residues. V lost 7 bases and J lost 8; bases outside the gene matches: 10. Germline V lookup: CDR1 MDHEN, CDR2 SYDVKM. As DNA, the CDR3 is TGTGCCAGCACCCTGAGACAGGGTAACGAAAAACTGTTTTTT. This gives the protein CASTLRQGNEKLFF. Variable domain in full (rest from reference TRBV28 and TRBJ1-4): DVKVTQSSRYLVKRTGEKVFLECVQDMDHENMFWYRQDPGLGLRLIYFSYDVKMKEKGDIPEGYSVSREKKERFSLILESASTNQTSMYLCASTLRQGNEKLFFGSGTQLSVL.

CDR3 in amino acids: CASSTDRGYMNTEAFF. CDR3 sequence (DNA): TGTGCCAGCAGCACGGACAGGGGGTATATGAACACTGAAGCTTTCTTT. The V and J genes are TRBV27 and TRBJ1-1; 10 positions match TRBD1. This CDR3 contains 16 residues. V lost 6 bases, J lost 0 bases, and 7 bases stayed unmatched. Germline assignment: CDR1 MNHEY and CDR2 SMNVEV (reference sequence).

The chain combines TRBV7-9 with TRBJ1-2; a weak D match, TRBD1 (6 bases). Germline V gene lookup returns CDR1 SEHNR and CDR2 FQNEAQ (reference sequence). This CDR3 has 13 residues. Trimming pared 5 bases from V and 2 bases from J, leaving 9 bases between. The CDR3 reads CASSIQGNYGYTF. The CDR3 DNA reads TGTGCCAGCAGCATACAGGGAAACTATGGCTACACCTTC.

This clone has just one count. The rearrangement links TRBV7-2 to TRBJ1-5; TRBD1 is a possible D gene (5 bases). Per germline, CDR1 SGHTA and CDR2 FQGNSA. The CDR3 covers 11 residues. Trimming took off 5 bases at V and 6 bases at J, with 5 bases between the two ends. The CDR3 loop is CASSQGQPQHF. CDR3 nucleotides: TGTGCCAGCAGCCAGGGTCAGCCCCAGCATTTT.

The chain links TRBV5-6 to TRBJ2-5; no clear D. V shed 4 bases and J shed 5 bases, with 6 bases lying between them. The CDR3 spans 11 residues. The germline V gene has CDR1 SGHDT and CDR2 YYEEEE. The CDR3 DNA reads as TGTGCCAGCAGCCTCCGGGAGACCCAGTACTTC. This sequence encodes CASSLRETQYF.

This rearrangement joins TRBV30 to TRBJ2-2; weak D call: TRBD1 (6 bases). Germline V gene data show CDR1 as GTSNPN and CDR2 as SVGIG (reference sequence). The length of the CDR3 is 13 residues. Trimming removed 4 bases from V and 5 bases from J, with 11 bases in between. The CDR3 protein is CAWKGQGTGELFF. In nucleotides, the CDR3 is TGTGCCTGGAAGGGTCAGGGGACCGGGGAGCTGTTTTTT.

This chain links TRBV27 with TRBJ2-7; 7 bases are shared with TRBD1. Germline CDR1 MNHEY, CDR2 SMNVEV (reference sequence). V shed 1 base, J shed 12 bases, and the junction held 12 bases outside the gene matches. The CDR3 extends over 14 amino acids. The CDR3 region has the DNA TGTGCCAGCAGTTTATACCCCACAGGGGAATCGGGGTACTTC. Protein: CASSLYPTGESGYF.

V and J are TRBV18 and TRBJ2-2, with D maybe TRBD2 (6 bases). The CDR3 contains 13 residues. CDR1 is KGHSH and CDR2 is LQKENI in the germline V gene. V lost 5 bases, J lost 8 bases, and 12 bases lay in between. The CDR3 loop is CASSDVLAGELFF. The CDR3, as DNA: TGTGCCAGCTCAGACGTACTAGCTGGGGAGCTGTTTTTT. The full variable domain, with the rest looked up from reference TRBV18 and TRBJ2-2, is NAGVMQNPRHLVRRRGQEARLRCSPMKGHSHVYWYRQLPEEGLKFMVYLQKENIIDESGMPKERFSAEFPKEGPSILRIQQVVRGDSAAYFCASSDVLAGELFFGEGSRLTVL.

This chain connects TRBV4-1 to TRBJ2-3, with D tentatively TRBD1 (5 bases). From germline, CDR1 is MGHRA and CDR2 YSYEKL. The V end lost 4 bases, the J end lost 6 bases, and 11 bases lay between the germline ends. CDR3 size: 13 residues. Written as DNA, the CDR3 is TGCGCCAGCAGCCTAGAGCCAGGGGATACGCAGTATTTT. Its protein is CASSLEPGDTQYF.

V and J are TRBV9 and TRBJ2-1; D perhaps matches TRBD2 (5 bases). The V gene lost 0 bases and the J gene lost 11 bases, with 12 bases spanning the gap. CDR1 and CDR2 (germline): SGDLS, YYNGEE. This CDR3 comprises 13 residues. The CDR3 DNA follows: TGTGCCAGCAGCGTAGACCAGGTCGGGAAGCAGTTCTTC. It is translated as CASSVDQVGKQFF. Full variable domain (outside the CDR3, taken from reference TRBV9 and TRBJ2-1): DSGVTQTPKHLITATGQRVTLRCSPRSGDLSVYWYQQSLDQGLQFLIQYYNGEERAKGNILERFSAQQFPDLHSELNLSSLELGDSALYFCASSVDQVGKQFFGPGTRLTVL.

The gene calls are TRBV4-1 and TRBJ2-7; no clear D gene. The germline CDR1 and CDR2 sequences are MGHRA and YSYEKL. The CDR3 runs 14 residues. The V end was cut by 0 bases, the J end by 0 bases, with 6 bases between. The CDR3 protein is CASSQDWASYEQYF. The CDR3, as DNA: TGCGCCAGCAGCCAAGATTGGGCCTCCTACGAGCAGTACTTC.

This chain joins TRBV5-4 and TRBJ1-4, with a weak D call TRBD1 (5 bases). Germline-derived CDR1 and CDR2 are SGHNT and YYREEE (reference sequence). V was cut by 2 bases and J by 3 bases, with 17 bases left in between. The CDR3 has 17 amino acids. The CDR3 region is CASSFIGKGRANEKLFF. CDR3 sequence (DNA): TGTGCCAGCAGCTTCATAGGCAAGGGCAGGGCTAATGAAAAACTGTTTTTT. Drawing the rest from reference TRBV5-4 and TRBJ1-4, the complete variable domain is ETGVTQSPTHLIKTRGQQVTLRCSSQSGHNTVSWYQQALGQGPQFIFQYYREEENGRGNFPPRFSGLQFPNYSSELNVNALELDDSALYLCASSFIGKGRANEKLFFGSGTQLSVL.

As to this clone: This sequence may be a read error, since a much larger clone differs from it by one base. The sample holds other DNA sequences that translate to the same CDR3. The chain combines TRBV4-3 with TRBJ1-3; D perhaps matches TRBD1 (5 bases). The CDR3 runs 14 residues. Trimming stripped 1 base from V and 4 bases from J, with 8 bases between. Looked up from germline, CDR1 is LGHNA and CDR2 is YSLEER. The CDR3 bases are TGCGCCAGCAGCCAAGGGGGGGTAGGAAACACCATATATTTT. It is translated as CASSQGGVGNTIYF.

The V and J genes are TRBV10-3 and TRBJ2-7; D might be TRBD1 (5 bases). Germline-derived CDR1 and CDR2 are ENHRY and SYGVKD. The germline V and J ends were trimmed by 6 bases and 3 bases, with 9 bases remaining between them. This CDR3 has 12 residues. The CDR3 reads CAISYQGYEQYF. The CDR3 DNA is TGTGCCATCAGCTACCAGGGCTACGAGCAGTACTTC.

CDR3 sequence: CASSSLNQETNQPQHF. As DNA, the CDR3 is TGTGCCAGCAGCTCCTTAAACCAGGAAACCAATCAGCCCCAGCATTTT. The chain combines TRBV5-6 with TRBJ1-5; D unclear. This CDR3 has 16 amino acids. CDR1 is SGHDT and CDR2 is YYEEEE in the germline V gene. Trimming removed 3 bases at V and 3 bases at J, with 16 bases between. Full variable domain (outside the CDR3, taken from reference TRBV5-6 and TRBJ1-5): DAGVTQSPTHLIKTRGQQVTLRCSPKSGHDTVSWYQQALGQGPQFIFQYYEEEERQRGNFPDRFSGHQFPNYSSELNVNALLLGDSALYLCASSSLNQETNQPQHFGDGTRLSIL.

The chain has TRBV5-1 and TRBJ1-5; the D gene is possibly TRBD1 (5 bases). Trimming took 4 bases from V and 0 from J, leaving 11 bases between them. The CDR3 loop spans 15 amino acids. Germline V gene lookup returns CDR1 SGHRS and CDR2 YFSETQ. CDR3 bases: TGCGCCAGCAGCATCGACAGTTTTAGCAATCAGCCCCAGCATTTT. It codes for CASSIDSFSNQPQHF.

V is TRBV5-6 and J is TRBJ2-5; 8 bases are shared with TRBD1. The CDR3 has 13 residues. Trimming at V came to 4 bases and at J to 5 bases, leaving 4 bases not matched to a gene. Germline V gives CDR1 SGHDT, CDR2 YYEEEE. The CDR3 here is CASSRTGSETQYF. In DNA, the CDR3 is TGTGCCAGCAGCAGGACAGGGAGTGAGACCCAGTACTTC.

This clone occurred once. V gene TRBV19 combines with J gene TRBJ2-2; a weak D match, TRBD2 (6 bases). The CDR3 has 16 amino acids. V was cut by 2 bases and J by 8 bases, with 18 bases left in between. Germline V gene data show CDR1 as LNHDA and CDR2 as SQIVND (reference sequence). In nucleotides, the CDR3 is TGTGCCAGTAGTATAACCGGGACTGGCGCAGCGGGGGAGCTGTTTTTT. The encoded protein is CASSITGTGAAGELFF.

The rearrangement joins TRBV3-1 (or the pseudogene TRBV3-2) to TRBJ1-6, with D unclear. Per germline, CDR1 LGHDT and CDR2 YNNKEL (reference sequence). Trimming removed 0 bases at V and 7 bases at J, with 16 bases between. The CDR3 consists of 17 residues. Written as DNA, the CDR3 is TGTGCCAGCAGCCAAGATCGGGGAGGGTCGGGGAATTCACCCCTCCACTTT. Encoded protein: CASSQDRGGSGNSPLHF.

The V and J genes are TRBV4-1 and TRBJ2-5; no clear D gene. Germline V gene sequence: CDR1 MGHRA, CDR2 YSYEKL. The length of the CDR3 is 13 residues. Trimming pared 0 bases from V and 3 bases from J, leaving 5 bases between. The CDR3 loop reads CASSQDTEETQYF. The CDR3 DNA is TGCGCCAGCAGCCAAGATACTGAAGAGACCCAGTACTTC.